This T cell receptor beta chain emerged from a study of cytomegalovirus exposure and HLA in healthy donors. Whole-study findings and limits: HLA alleles showed associations with some 15,000 TCR beta sequences in a later analysis, at a 0.05 false discovery rate. Clonal expansion was found to be greater in HLA-associated TCR beta chains than in equally common others in a later analysis. In a later analysis, DRB1 alleles had the most associated TCRs; HLA-C alleles the fewest. Later analysis demonstrated an association between a missense DCLRE1C variant and TCR beta V- and J-gene trimming.

CDR1 and CDR2 (germline): SNHLY, FYNNEI. J was trimmed by 2 bases and V by 11 bases; bases with no gene match: 4. The CDR3 contains 12 residues. The sample holds a few counts of this clone. Its antigen is not known. This PCR relied on a set of 60 Vbeta primers and 13 Jbeta primers. Sequencing used immunoSEQ multiplex PCR; TCRdb keeps in-frame clones, though not all of them. The sample shows 95,000 to 110,000 clones, roughly three quarters of them seen only once. The source material was PBMCs. This sequence joins TRBV2 and TRBJ2-5; 8 nucleotides align to TRBD1. This TCR derives from a man younger than 35 in good health and CMV-seronegative. CDR3: CAGDRGQETQYF. The CDR3 nucleotides are TGTGCCGGCGACAGGGGTCAAGAGACCCAGTACTTC.